Below, 12 T cell receptor beta chains from the same sample are listed, as sequenced in a study of blood T cell repertoires in COVID-19. Produced via immunoSEQ multiplex PCR; TCRdb's table is partial and in-frame only. The sample gives about 100,000 clones, roughly 90% of which show up once; less than 2% is in the top ten. Sequenced sample: peripheral blood. The origin of the receptors is a man of 80 years or more with acute or convalescent COVID-19.

The chain links TRBV28 to TRBJ2-3; 7 positions agree with TRBD2. The CDR3 extends over 18 amino acids. V was clipped by 3 bases and J by 6 bases; unmatched bases: 18. The germline gives CDR1 MDHEN, CDR2 SYDVKM. The CDR3 loop is CASSFRGAGNPGGDTQYF. The CDR3 DNA reads as TGTGCCAGCAGTTTTAGGGGAGCGGGAAACCCCGGTGGGGATACGCAGTATTTT.

As regards this clone: The germline gene is not matched at one end of the junction; a read error may be the cause. The rearrangement uses TRBV3-1 (or the pseudogene TRBV3-2) and TRBJ2-7; TRBD1 matches 9 bases. This CDR3 has 12 residues. Germline values: CDR1 LGHDT, CDR2 YNNKEL (reference sequence). CDR3 sequence: CASSQEQGARDF. Here the CDR3 DNA reads TGTGCCAGCAGCCAAGAACAGGGGGCTAGGGACTTC.

In DNA form, the CDR3 reads TGTGCCAGCAGTTACGACGGGAATCAGCCCCAGCATTTT. Protein: CASSYDGNQPQHF. The V and J genes are TRBV6-2 or TRBV6-3 and TRBJ1-5; D ambiguous. This CDR3 spans 13 amino acids. CDR1 is MNHEY, CDR2 SVGEGT, per germline. V was pared by 2 bases and J by 4 bases, with 6 bases between.

The rearrangement uses TRBV28 and TRBJ2-7; the match to TRBD2 covers 8 bases. Germline CDR1 and CDR2: MDHEN and SYDVKM. This CDR3 is 15 amino acids long. After removal of 4 bases from V and 5 bases from J, the junction contained 10 bases not matched to a gene. The CDR3 coding sequence is TGTGCCAGCAGTTCCCTTAGCGGGAAGGTCCACGAGCAGTACTTC. Its protein product is CASSSLSGKVHEQYF.

This clone has only one observation. The chain carries TRBV18 and TRBJ2-2, with D maybe TRBD1 (5 bases). This CDR3 comprises 13 residues. CDR1 KGHSH and CDR2 LQKENI come from the germline V gene. V lost 2 bases, J lost 6 bases, and 7 bases lay in between. The CDR3 protein is CASSPSGSGELFF. The CDR3, as DNA: TGTGCCAGCTCACCATCAGGGTCCGGGGAGCTGTTTTTT.

The chain is built from TRBV6-1 and TRBJ2-2; TRBD2 matches at 14 bases. V shed 4 bases and J 3 bases; nucleotides not matched to a gene: 4. Germline V gene lookup returns CDR1 MNHNS and CDR2 SASEGT. This CDR3 is built from 17 residues. The CDR3 sequence: CASSGLAGGPDTGELFF. CDR3 coding DNA: TGTGCCAGCAGTGGACTAGCGGGAGGGCCAGACACCGGGGAGCTGTTTTTT.

The gene calls are TRBV24-1 and TRBJ2-1, with 8 bases fitting TRBD2. The germline V gene encodes CDR1 KGHDR and CDR2 SFDVKD. V lost 9 bases to trimming and J lost 6 bases; unmatched junction nucleotides: 0. The CDR3 length is 11 residues. The CDR3 DNA sequence: TGTGCCACCGGGACTAGCAATGAGCAGTTCTTC. Amino acid sequence: CATGTSNEQFF.

In this sample, this clone turned up a few times. The J gene is TRBJ1-1, the V gene TRBV19; TRBD1 matches at 7 bases. CDR1 is LNHDA and CDR2 is SQIVND in the germline V gene (reference sequence). The CDR3 contains 13 residues. V was clipped by 9 bases and J by 5 bases; unmatched bases: 9. The CDR3 DNA reads as TGTGCCAGCTCAGGGACAGCAGGTACTGAAGCTTTCTTT. Translating it yields CASSGTAGTEAFF.

The J gene is TRBJ2-5, the V gene TRBV11-1; TRBD2 agrees at 10 bases. Germline assignment: CDR1 SGHAT and CDR2 FQDESV (reference sequence). The CDR3 has 15 amino acids. V was pared by 5 bases and J by 5 bases, with 8 bases of the junction left unmatched. CDR3 bases: TGTGCCAGCAGCGCACTAGCGGGACGTTGGGAGACCCAGTACTTC. It translates to CASSALAGRWETQYF.

J is TRBJ2-2 and V is TRBV6-5, with 9 bases fitting TRBD2. The CDR3 has 16 residues. V dropped 2 bases and J dropped 6; count of bases not matched to a gene: 7. Looked up from germline, CDR1 is MNHEY and CDR2 is SVGAGI. Written as DNA, the CDR3 is TGTGCCAGCAGTTACGGGTTTAGCGGGAGTCCCGGGGAGCTGTTTTTT. Translating gives CASSYGFSGSPGELFF.

This clone was picked up one time. This sequence joins TRBV28 and TRBJ2-5, with TRBD2 matching over 9 bases. The germline V gene encodes CDR1 MDHEN and CDR2 SYDVKM. There are 16 residues in the CDR3. J lost 0 bases, V lost 1 base, and 3 bases had no gene match. The CDR3 coding sequence is TGTGCCAGCAGTTTATCGCTAGCGGGATACCAAGAGACCCAGTACTTC. Its protein product is CASSLSLAGYQETQYF.

The rearrangement uses TRBV4-1 and TRBJ1-2; TRBD1 aligns across 9 bases. Losses at the gene ends were 4 bases for V and 0 bases for J; bases not matched to a gene: 6. CDR1 and CDR2 (germline): MGHRA, YSYEKL. This CDR3 spans 16 amino acids. CDR3 nucleotides: TGCGCCAGCAGCCCCCCGAGGGACAGGGCTAACTATGGCTACACCTTC. It translates to CASSPPRDRANYGYTF.